This T cell receptor beta chain was retrieved from a study of blood T cell repertoires in COVID-19. Looking at the study overall: Whether acute or convalescent, the COVID-19 samples came from the United States, Italy and Spain.

TCRdb keeps only in-frame clones here, not all; method: immunoSEQ multiplex PCR. Of 150,000 to 200,000 clones in the sample, 82% are singletons; the top ten hold 8.4%. Germline CDR1 reads SQVTM; CDR2 reads ANQGSEA. This CDR3 has 14 amino acids. With V trimmed by 5 bases and J by 2 bases, 8 bases remained unmatched. This rearrangement joins TRBV29-1 to TRBJ1-2, with 7 bases fitting TRBD1. Material for sequencing was peripheral blood. The receptor was isolated from a woman aged 70-85 years with acute or convalescent COVID-19. CDR3 residues: CSVSGTVENYGYTF. The CDR3, as DNA: TGCAGCGTTTCTGGGACAGTTGAAAACTATGGCTACACCTTC.